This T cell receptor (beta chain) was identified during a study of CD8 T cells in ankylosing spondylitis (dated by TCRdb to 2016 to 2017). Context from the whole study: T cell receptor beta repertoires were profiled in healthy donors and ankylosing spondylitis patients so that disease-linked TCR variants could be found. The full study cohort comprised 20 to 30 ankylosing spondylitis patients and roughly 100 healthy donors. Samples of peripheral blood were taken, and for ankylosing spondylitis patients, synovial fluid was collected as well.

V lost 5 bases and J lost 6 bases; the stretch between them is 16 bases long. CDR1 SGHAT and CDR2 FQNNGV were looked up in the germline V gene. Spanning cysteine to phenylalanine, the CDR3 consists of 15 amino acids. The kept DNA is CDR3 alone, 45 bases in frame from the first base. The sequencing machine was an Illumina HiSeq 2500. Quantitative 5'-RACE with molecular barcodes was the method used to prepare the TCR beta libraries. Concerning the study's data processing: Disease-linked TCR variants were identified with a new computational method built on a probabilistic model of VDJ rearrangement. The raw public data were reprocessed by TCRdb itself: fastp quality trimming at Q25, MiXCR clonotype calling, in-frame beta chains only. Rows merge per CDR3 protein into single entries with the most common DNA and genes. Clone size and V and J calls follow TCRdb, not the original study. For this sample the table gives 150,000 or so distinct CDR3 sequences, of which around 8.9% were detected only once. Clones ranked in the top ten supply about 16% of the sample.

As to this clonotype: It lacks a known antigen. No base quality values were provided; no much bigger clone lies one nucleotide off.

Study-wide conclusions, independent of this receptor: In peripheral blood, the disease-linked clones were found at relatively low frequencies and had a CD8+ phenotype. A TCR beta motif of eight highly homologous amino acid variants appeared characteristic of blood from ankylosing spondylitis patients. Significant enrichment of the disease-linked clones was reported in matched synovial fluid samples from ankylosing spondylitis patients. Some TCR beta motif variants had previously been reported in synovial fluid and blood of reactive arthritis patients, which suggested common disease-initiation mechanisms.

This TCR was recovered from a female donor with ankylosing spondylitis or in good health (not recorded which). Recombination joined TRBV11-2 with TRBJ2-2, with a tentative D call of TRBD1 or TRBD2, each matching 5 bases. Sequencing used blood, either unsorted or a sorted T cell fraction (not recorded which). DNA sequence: TGTGCCAGCAGCCCCGGGGCGAGTAATGCCGGGGAGCTGTTTTTT. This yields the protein CASSPGASNAGELFF. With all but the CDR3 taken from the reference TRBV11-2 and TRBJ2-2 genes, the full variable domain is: EAGVAQSPRYKIIEKRQSVAFWCNPISGHATLYWYQQILGQGPKLLIQFQNNGVVDDSQLPKDRFSAERLKGVDSTLKIQPAKLEDSAVYLCASSPGASNAGELFFGEGSRLTVL.